This T cell receptor (beta chain) originates from a study of cytomegalovirus exposure and HLA in healthy donors. Study conclusions and caveats: Earlier findings revealed that most TCR beta V segments proved productive either about 87% or about 30% of the time. Researchers reported in a later analysis that a missense DCLRE1C variant was tied to TCR beta V- and J-gene trimming.

The trim removed 5 bases at V and 4 bases at J, leaving 12 bases unmatched. CDR1 SEHNR and CDR2 FQNEAQ come from the germline V gene (reference sequence). CDR3 length equals 17 residues. It was healthy bone marrow donors who served as donors. Details on this clone: Its antigen is not known.

Researchers ran the PCR with 60 Vbeta and 13 Jbeta primers. Assay used: immunoSEQ multiplex PCR; TCRdb lists only in-frame clones, some missing. This sample yields fewer than 130,000 clones, of which roughly 78% are seen a single time; approximately 3% belongs to the top ten. This receptor was obtained from a woman aged 40 to 50 in good health and CMV-seronegative. This sequence joins TRBV7-9 and TRBJ1-2; 11 bases fit TRBD1. The sequenced sample was PBMCs. CDR3 residues: CASSLYPRDRGTYGYTF. CDR3 coding DNA: TGTGCCAGCAGCCTTTATCCCCGGGACAGGGGGACCTATGGCTACACCTTC.